This TCR beta chain appears in the sequencing data of a study of blood T cell repertoires in COVID-19. This CDR3 has 15 residues. V was pared by 0 bases and J by 5 bases, with 5 bases of the junction left unmatched. Germline values: CDR1 SGHKS, CDR2 YYEKEE (reference sequence). In the study's own analysis: Researchers report that nucleated cell counts were estimated from reference gene primer amplification. The assay was immunoSEQ multiplex PCR, and TCRdb's table has in-frame clones only and misses some. V and J calls and clone size are given by that table; D and trimming were obtained from the DNA. The table includes tens of thousands of clones, roughly four fifths detected once.

The sequencing sample was made of peripheral blood. The sequence came from a man aged 60-69 years with active COVID-19. The V and J genes are TRBV5-5 and TRBJ2-3, with 8 nucleotides matching TRBD1. The CDR3 spells CASSLVTGVIDTQYF. The CDR3 nucleotides read TGTGCCAGCAGCTTGGTGACAGGGGTGATAGATACGCAGTATTTT.